This is a list of T cell receptor beta chains from one sample in a study of CD8+CD57+ T cells in acquired aplastic anemia. One entry per CDR3 protein results from TCRdb running MiXCR on the reads. The sample lists approximately 200,000 distinct CDR3 sequences, 64% seen once, with roughly 50% in the top ten. Sequencing was done on a sample of sorted CD4+, CD8+, or CD8+CD57+ T cells (not recorded which) from PBMCs. The source of these receptors is a human donor with severe aplastic anemia or a healthy control (not recorded which). CDR3s include the opening cysteine and the closing phenylalanine or tryptophan. The order of the fields is J gene, D gene, clone size, CDR3 length, V gene, CDR3 DNA, CDR3 protein. D genes are given only for firm matches. Some rows mark clone size as missing; the rest say once, few, many or name a class of expanded clone.

j_call: TRBJ1-1; d_call: TRBD1; clone_size: -; cdr3_length: 15; v_call: TRBV2; cdr3_nt: TGTGCCAGCAGTGACTCGGGACAGGGGGGAACTGAAGCTTTCTTT; cdr3_aa: CASSDSGQGGTEAFF
j_call: TRBJ2-3; d_call: TRBD1; clone_size: -; cdr3_length: 13; v_call: TRBV7-7; cdr3_nt: TGTGCTAGCAGCTTAGGGGGCTCAGATACGCAGTATTTT; cdr3_aa: CASSLGGSDTQYF
j_call: TRBJ2-7; d_call: TRBD1; clone_size: many; cdr3_length: 16; v_call: TRBV13; cdr3_nt: TGTGCCAGCAGCTTAGCCGTTGGGACAGGGACCTACGAGCAGTACTTC; cdr3_aa: CASSLAVGTGTYEQYF
j_call: TRBJ2-7; d_call: TRBD2; clone_size: few; cdr3_length: 13; v_call: TRBV19; cdr3_nt: TGTGCCAGCTCGACTAGCGGGGTTTACGAGCAGTACTTC; cdr3_aa: CASSTSGVYEQYF
j_call: TRBJ2-7; d_call: -; clone_size: -; cdr3_length: 14; v_call: TRBV9; cdr3_nt: TGTGCCAGCAGCGGGCGGACTTTCCAGGACGAGCAGTACTTC; cdr3_aa: CASSGRTFQDEQYF
j_call: TRBJ2-7; d_call: TRBD1; clone_size: -; cdr3_length: 15; v_call: TRBV19; cdr3_nt: TGTGCCAGTAGTATAGGGTGGACAGGGGTCTACGAGCAGTACTTC; cdr3_aa: CASSIGWTGVYEQYF
j_call: TRBJ2-1; d_call: -; clone_size: -; cdr3_length: 14; v_call: TRBV4-3; cdr3_nt: TGCGCCAGCAGCCAAGCAAGGTACGGGGATGAGCAGTTCTTC; cdr3_aa: CASSQARYGDEQFF
j_call: TRBJ2-3; d_call: TRBD2; clone_size: -; cdr3_length: 14; v_call: TRBV20-1; cdr3_nt: TGCAGTGCTAGAGGTATGCGGGGGGTAGATACGCAGTGTTTT; cdr3_aa: CSARGMRGVDTQCF
j_call: TRBJ1-2; d_call: -; clone_size: once; cdr3_length: 13; v_call: TRBV2; cdr3_nt: TGTGCCAGCAGTGAAGGGGTCCGGTTTGGCTACACCTTC; cdr3_aa: CASSEGVRFGYTF
j_call: TRBJ2-5; d_call: -; clone_size: once; cdr3_length: 20; v_call: TRBV9; cdr3_nt: TGTGCCAGCAGCGTAGATCCCAGGCTTGGCAGTTGGGGGTACAATGAGACCCAGTACTTC; cdr3_aa: CASSVDPRLGSWGYNETQYF
j_call: TRBJ2-5; d_call: -; clone_size: -; cdr3_length: 13; v_call: TRBV7-6; cdr3_nt: TGTGCCAGCAGCTCGACAGCGACTAGTTCCCAGTACTTC; cdr3_aa: CASSSTATSSQYF
j_call: TRBJ2-5; d_call: TRBD1; clone_size: -; cdr3_length: 12; v_call: TRBV24-1; cdr3_nt: TGTGCCAGCACGACAGGGGGTGAGACCCAGTACTTC; cdr3_aa: CASTTGGETQYF
j_call: TRBJ1-6; d_call: -; clone_size: -; cdr3_length: 16; v_call: TRBV19; cdr3_nt: TGTGCCAGTAGCCCGGACAGTTGGATTGTTGGTTCACCCCTCCACTTT; cdr3_aa: CASSPDSWIVGSPLHF
j_call: TRBJ1-2; d_call: TRBD1; clone_size: -; cdr3_length: 13; v_call: TRBV7-3; cdr3_nt: TGTGCCAGCAGCCGACAGGGGGGCTATGGCTACACCTTC; cdr3_aa: CASSRQGGYGYTF
j_call: TRBJ1-2; d_call: -; clone_size: -; cdr3_length: 16; v_call: TRBV19; cdr3_nt: TGTGCCAGTAGGGAACGGACAGTCCCGGGGGGCTATGGCTACACCTTC; cdr3_aa: CASRERTVPGGYGYTF
j_call: TRBJ2-7; d_call: TRBD1; clone_size: -; cdr3_length: 14; v_call: TRBV7-2; cdr3_nt: TGTGCCAGCAGTTTAATCGGGACAGGGGATGAGCAGGACTTC; cdr3_aa: CASSLIGTGDEQDF
j_call: TRBJ1-3; d_call: TRBD1; clone_size: -; cdr3_length: 16; v_call: TRBV7-2; cdr3_nt: TGTGCCGGCAGATCCGGGACAGGCGACTCTGGAAACACCATATATTTT; cdr3_aa: CAGRSGTGDSGNTIYF
j_call: TRBJ2-1; d_call: TRBD2; clone_size: -; cdr3_length: 14; v_call: TRBV7-9; cdr3_nt: TGTGCCAGCAGCTTGAGGGAGGGACCAACCGAGCAGTTCTTC; cdr3_aa: CASSLREGPTEQFF
j_call: TRBJ2-7; d_call: -; clone_size: few; cdr3_length: 16; v_call: TRBV15; cdr3_nt: TGTGCCACCAGCAGAGCCCACGGGACTTCCCTGGGGGAGCAGTACTTC; cdr3_aa: CATSRAHGTSLGEQYF
j_call: TRBJ1-2; d_call: -; clone_size: medium-sized; cdr3_length: 14; v_call: TRBV7-8; cdr3_nt: TGTGCCAGCAGCCCAGAGGGGGGGGCAGCTGGCTACACCTTC; cdr3_aa: CASSPEGGAAGYTF
j_call: TRBJ2-7; d_call: -; clone_size: few; cdr3_length: 11; v_call: TRBV29-1; cdr3_nt: TGCAGCGTCCTCCTCAACTACGAGCAGTACTTC; cdr3_aa: CSVLLNYEQYF
j_call: TRBJ2-3; d_call: TRBD2; clone_size: -; cdr3_length: 18; v_call: TRBV7-2; cdr3_nt: TGTGCCAGCAGCTTAGGTCGAGCGGGAGGGTCGGGAACAGATACGCAGTATTTT; cdr3_aa: CASSLGRAGGSGTDTQYF
j_call: TRBJ2-3; d_call: TRBD2; clone_size: few; cdr3_length: 18; v_call: TRBV9; cdr3_nt: TGTGCCAGCAGCCCCCTAGCGGGAGGCGCATCCACGGGAGATACGCAGTATTTT; cdr3_aa: CASSPLAGGASTGDTQYF
j_call: TRBJ1-1; d_call: -; clone_size: many; cdr3_length: 13; v_call: TRBV9; cdr3_nt: TGTGCCAGCAGCGGCAAGGACCACACTGAAGCTTTCTTT; cdr3_aa: CASSGKDHTEAFF
j_call: TRBJ1-6; d_call: -; clone_size: few; cdr3_length: 15; v_call: TRBV20-1; cdr3_nt: TGCAGTGCTAGAGAAGGTACAGGGTTGAGTTCACCCCTCCACTTT; cdr3_aa: CSAREGTGLSSPLHF
j_call: TRBJ2-7; d_call: TRBD1; clone_size: many; cdr3_length: 15; v_call: TRBV6-5; cdr3_nt: TGTGCCAGCAGTTACTCACCCGACAGGGCCTACGAGCAGTACTTC; cdr3_aa: CASSYSPDRAYEQYF
j_call: TRBJ2-3; d_call: TRBD2; clone_size: -; cdr3_length: 16; v_call: TRBV10-3; cdr3_nt: TGTGCCATCAGAGCGGGGCTAGCGGGAACCACAGATACGCAGTATTTT; cdr3_aa: CAIRAGLAGTTDTQYF
j_call: TRBJ1-1; d_call: TRBD1; clone_size: -; cdr3_length: 14; v_call: TRBV20-1; cdr3_nt: TGCAGTGCTAGAGATCGGACAGGGGACACTGAAGCTTTCTTT; cdr3_aa: CSARDRTGDTEAFF
j_call: TRBJ1-5; d_call: -; clone_size: -; cdr3_length: 14; v_call: TRBV19; cdr3_nt: TGTGCCAGTCGGTGGAGGGAACCCAATCAGCCCCAGCATTTT; cdr3_aa: CASRWREPNQPQHF